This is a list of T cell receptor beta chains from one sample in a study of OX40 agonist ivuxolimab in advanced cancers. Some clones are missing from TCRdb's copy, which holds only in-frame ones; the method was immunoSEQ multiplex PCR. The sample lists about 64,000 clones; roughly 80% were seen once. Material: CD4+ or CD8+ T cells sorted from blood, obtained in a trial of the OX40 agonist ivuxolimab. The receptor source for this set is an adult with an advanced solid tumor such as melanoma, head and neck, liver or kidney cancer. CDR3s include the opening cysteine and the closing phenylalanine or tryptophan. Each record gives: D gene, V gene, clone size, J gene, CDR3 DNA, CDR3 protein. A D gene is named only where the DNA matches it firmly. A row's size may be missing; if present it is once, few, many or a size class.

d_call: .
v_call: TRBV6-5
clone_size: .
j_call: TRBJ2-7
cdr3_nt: TGTGCCACCTACGACAGCTCCTACGAGCAGTACTTC
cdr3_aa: CATYDSSYEQYF

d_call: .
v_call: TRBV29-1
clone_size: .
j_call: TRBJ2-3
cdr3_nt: TGCAGCGTTGGGAGCGATACGCAGTATTTT
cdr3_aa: CSVGSDTQYF

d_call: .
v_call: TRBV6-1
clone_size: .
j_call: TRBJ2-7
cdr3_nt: TGTGCCAGCGACTCCACGGGCGCATCCTACGAGCAGTACTTC
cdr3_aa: CASDSTGASYEQYF

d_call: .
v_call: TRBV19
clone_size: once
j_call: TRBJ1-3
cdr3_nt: TGTGCCAGTAGTAGCGTCTCTGGAAACACCATATATTTT
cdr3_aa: CASSSVSGNTIYF

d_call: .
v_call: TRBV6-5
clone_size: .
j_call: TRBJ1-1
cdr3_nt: TGTGCCAGCGGTCCGAACACTGAAGCTTTCTTT
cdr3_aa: CASGPNTEAFF

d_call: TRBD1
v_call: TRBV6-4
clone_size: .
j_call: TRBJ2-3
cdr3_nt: TGTGCCAGCAGTGCGGGGACAGGGCCCACAGATACGCAGTATTTT
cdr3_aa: CASSAGTGPTDTQYF

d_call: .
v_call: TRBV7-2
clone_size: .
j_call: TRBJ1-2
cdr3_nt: TGTGCCAGCAGCTTAGAGATGGAGTCCGGCTACACCTTC
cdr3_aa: CASSLEMESGYTF

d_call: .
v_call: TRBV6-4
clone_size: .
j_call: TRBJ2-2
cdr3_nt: TGTGCCAGCAGTGACTCGAGCACCGGGGAGCTGTTTTTT
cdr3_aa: CASSDSSTGELFF

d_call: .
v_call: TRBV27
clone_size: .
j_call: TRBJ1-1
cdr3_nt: TGTGCCAGCAGTTTTAGGGGTACGAGGGCTGAAGCTTTCTTT
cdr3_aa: CASSFRGTRAEAFF

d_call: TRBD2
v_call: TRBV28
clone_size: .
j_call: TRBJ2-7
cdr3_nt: TGTGCCAGCAGTTCCCCAGGGGATCGGCGGGGGGCCTACGAGCAGTACTTC
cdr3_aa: CASSSPGDRRGAYEQYF

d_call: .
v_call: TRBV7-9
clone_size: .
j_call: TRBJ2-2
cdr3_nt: TGTGCCAGCAGCCAAGACTACCACACCGGGGAGCTGTTTTTT
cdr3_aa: CASSQDYHTGELFF

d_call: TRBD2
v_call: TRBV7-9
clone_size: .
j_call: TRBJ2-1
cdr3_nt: TGTGCCAGCAGCCCCTCCGGCGGGGGGGCACCGGTCTTC
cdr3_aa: CASSPSGGGAPVF

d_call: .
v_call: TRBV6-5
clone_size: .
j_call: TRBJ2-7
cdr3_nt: TGTGCCAGCAGTTACTCGATCCGCGGCGAGTACGAGCAGTACTTC
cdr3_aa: CASSYSIRGEYEQYF

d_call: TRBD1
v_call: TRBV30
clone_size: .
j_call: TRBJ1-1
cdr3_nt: TGTGCCTCCGGGACAGGGGGCAGTTGGAGGACTGAAGCTTTCTTT
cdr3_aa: CASGTGGSWRTEAFF

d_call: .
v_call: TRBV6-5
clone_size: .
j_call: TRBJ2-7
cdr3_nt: TGTGCCAGCGCGGGGACCCGGCGTTCCTACGAGCAGTACTTC
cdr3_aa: CASAGTRRSYEQYF

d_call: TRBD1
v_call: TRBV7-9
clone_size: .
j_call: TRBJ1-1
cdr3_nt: TGTGCCAGCTTGGGACAGGCGAACACTGAAGCTTTCTTT
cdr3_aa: CASLGQANTEAFF

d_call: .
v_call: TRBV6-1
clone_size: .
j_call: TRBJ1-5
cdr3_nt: TGTGCCAGCAGTGAACAGGGACAATTTTTTCAGCCCCAGCATTTT
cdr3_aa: CASSEQGQFFQPQHF

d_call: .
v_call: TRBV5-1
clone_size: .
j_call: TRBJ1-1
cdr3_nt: TGCGCCAGCAGCTTAGATGTCAGGGGCAGTCGGGCTTTCTTT
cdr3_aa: CASSLDVRGSRAFF

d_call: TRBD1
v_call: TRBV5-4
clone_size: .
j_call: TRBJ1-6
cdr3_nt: TGTGCCAGCAGCTCGAGGACAGGGGTGGGTTCACCCCTCCACTTT
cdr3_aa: CASSSRTGVGSPLHF

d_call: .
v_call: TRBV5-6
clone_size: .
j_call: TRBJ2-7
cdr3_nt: TGTGCCAGCAGCTCCAGCTCCTACGAGCAGTACTTC
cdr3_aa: CASSSSSYEQYF

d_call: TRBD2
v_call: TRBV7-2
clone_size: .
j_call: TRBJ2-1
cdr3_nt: TGTGCCAGCAGCCTTCAGCGGGAGAGAGATGAGCAGTTCTTC
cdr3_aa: CASSLQRERDEQFF

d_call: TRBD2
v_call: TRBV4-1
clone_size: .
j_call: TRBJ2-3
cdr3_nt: TGCGCCAGCACCTTCTCTCCGGGACTAGCGGGGGGGAGCACAGATACGCAGTATTTT
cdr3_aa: CASTFSPGLAGGSTDTQYF

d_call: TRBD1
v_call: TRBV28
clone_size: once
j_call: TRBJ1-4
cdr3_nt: TGTGCCAGCAGTGCCGCTCCGGGACAGGGGGATGAAAAACTGTTTTTT
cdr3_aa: CASSAAPGQGDEKLFF

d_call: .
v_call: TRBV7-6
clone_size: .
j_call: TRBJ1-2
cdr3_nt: TGTGCCAGCAGCCCACAGGGCACCACGACCGGCGATGGCTACACCTTC
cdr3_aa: CASSPQGTTTGDGYTF

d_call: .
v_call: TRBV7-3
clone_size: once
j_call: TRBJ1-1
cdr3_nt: TGTGCCAGCAGCTTATCCGTTAACACTGAAGCTTTCTTT
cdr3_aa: CASSLSVNTEAFF

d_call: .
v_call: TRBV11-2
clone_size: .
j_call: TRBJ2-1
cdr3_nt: TGTGCCAGCAGCTTACAAGCGGGTGGGGGAAGTGAGCAGTTCTTC
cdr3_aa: CASSLQAGGGSEQFF

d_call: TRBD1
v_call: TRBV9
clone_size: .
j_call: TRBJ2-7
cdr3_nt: TGTGCCAGCAGCGTCCGGGACAGGGGGAACGACGAGCAGTACTTC
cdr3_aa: CASSVRDRGNDEQYF

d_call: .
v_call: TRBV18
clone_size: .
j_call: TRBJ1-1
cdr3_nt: TGTGCCAGCTCACTGGACAGCGAAGCTTTCTTT
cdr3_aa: CASSLDSEAFF

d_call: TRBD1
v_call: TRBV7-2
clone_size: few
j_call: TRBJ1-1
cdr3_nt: TGTGCCAGCAGCCGACAGGGCACTGAAGCTTTCTTT
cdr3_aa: CASSRQGTEAFF

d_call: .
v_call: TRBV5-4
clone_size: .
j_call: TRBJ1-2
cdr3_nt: TGTGCCAGCAGCTCTCCGAACAACTATGGCTACACCTTC
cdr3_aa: CASSSPNNYGYTF

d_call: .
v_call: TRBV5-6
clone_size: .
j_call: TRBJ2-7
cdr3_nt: TGTGCCAGCAGCTTGGTGGACAGCTACGAGCAGTACTTC
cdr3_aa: CASSLVDSYEQYF

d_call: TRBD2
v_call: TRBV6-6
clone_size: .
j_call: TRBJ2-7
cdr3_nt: TGTGCCAGCAGTTACCACGGGAGGGCCTCCTACGAGCAGTACTTC
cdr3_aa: CASSYHGRASYEQYF

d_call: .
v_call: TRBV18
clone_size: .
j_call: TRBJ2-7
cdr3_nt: TGTGCCAGCTCACCCGCTGGGGGGGGCACCTACGAGCAGTACTTC
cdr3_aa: CASSPAGGGTYEQYF

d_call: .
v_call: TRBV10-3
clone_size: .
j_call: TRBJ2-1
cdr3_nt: TGTGCCATCAGTGAAGTTCGGGGGATGAAATTCTTC
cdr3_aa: CAISEVRGMKFF

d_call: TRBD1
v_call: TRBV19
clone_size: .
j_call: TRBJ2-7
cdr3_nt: TGTGCCAGTAGTACGGGGACAGGGGTCCCCTACGAGCAGTACTTC
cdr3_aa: CASSTGTGVPYEQYF

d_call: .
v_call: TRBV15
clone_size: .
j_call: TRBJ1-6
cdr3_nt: TGTGCCACCAGCGTTTTTGGGGGGAAGTCACCCCTCCACTTT
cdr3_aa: CATSVFGGKSPLHF

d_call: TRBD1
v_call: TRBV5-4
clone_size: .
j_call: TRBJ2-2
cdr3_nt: TGTGCCAGCAGCTTGAGACAGGGGGACACCGGGGAGCTGTTTTTT
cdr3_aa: CASSLRQGDTGELFF

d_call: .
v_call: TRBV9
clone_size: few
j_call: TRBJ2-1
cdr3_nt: TGTGCCAGCAGCGTAGTTTGGGACATTAATGAGCAGTTCTTC
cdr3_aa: CASSVVWDINEQFF

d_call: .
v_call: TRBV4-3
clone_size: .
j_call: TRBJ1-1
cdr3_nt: TGCGCCAGCAGCAACCCTTTCGGGGCTGGCACTGAAGCTTTCTTT
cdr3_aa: CASSNPFGAGTEAFF

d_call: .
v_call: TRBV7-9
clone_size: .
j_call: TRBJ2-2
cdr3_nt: TGTGCCAGCAGCAATTACAGGACACAGGGTTTTGGCGGGGAGCTGTTTTTT
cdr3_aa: CASSNYRTQGFGGELFF

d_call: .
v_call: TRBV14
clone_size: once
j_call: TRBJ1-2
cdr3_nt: TGTGCCAGCAGCCAAGACAGTAAGGGCTATGGCTACACCTTC
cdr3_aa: CASSQDSKGYGYTF

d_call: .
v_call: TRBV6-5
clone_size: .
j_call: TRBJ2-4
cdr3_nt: TGTGCCAGCAGTTCTACTGGACAGAAAAACATTCAGTACTTC
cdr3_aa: CASSSTGQKNIQYF

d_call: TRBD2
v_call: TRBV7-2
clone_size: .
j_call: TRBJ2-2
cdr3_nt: TGTGCCAGCAGCTTAACGTTGGCGGGGGGGCAGGCCGGGGAGCTGTTTTTT
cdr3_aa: CASSLTLAGGQAGELFF

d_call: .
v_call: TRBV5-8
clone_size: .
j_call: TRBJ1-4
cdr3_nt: TGTGCCAGCAGCTTGGGGCAGGGAGCCTACAATGAAAAACTGTTTTTT
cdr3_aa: CASSLGQGAYNEKLFF

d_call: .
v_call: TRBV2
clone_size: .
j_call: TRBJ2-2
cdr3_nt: TGTGCCAGCATTCGGGGCAGCACGGAGAACACCGGGGAGCTGTTTTTT
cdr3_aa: CASIRGSTENTGELFF

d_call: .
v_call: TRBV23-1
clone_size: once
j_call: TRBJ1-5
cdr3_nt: TGCGCCAGCAGTCAATCTCAGGGCAGGGGAATTGGGGAGCCCCAGCATTTT
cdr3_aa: CASSQSQGRGIGEPQHF

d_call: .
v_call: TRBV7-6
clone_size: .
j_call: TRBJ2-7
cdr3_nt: TGTGCCAGCAGCTTAGATAGGGATGAGGACGAGCAGTACTTC
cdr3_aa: CASSLDRDEDEQYF

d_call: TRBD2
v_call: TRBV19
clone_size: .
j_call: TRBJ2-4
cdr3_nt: TGTGCCAGTAGTATGGGACTAGCGGGGCTAAACATTCAGTACTTC
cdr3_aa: CASSMGLAGLNIQYF

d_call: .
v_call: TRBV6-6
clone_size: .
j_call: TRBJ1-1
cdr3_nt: TGTGCCAGCAGTCTGCGGGAGGTGAACACTGAAGCTTTCTTT
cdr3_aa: CASSLREVNTEAFF

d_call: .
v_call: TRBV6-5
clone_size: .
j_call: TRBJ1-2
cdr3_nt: TGTGCCAGCAGTTACGAGGGGACCACCTTGCGGGGCTACACCTTC
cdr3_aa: CASSYEGTTLRGYTF

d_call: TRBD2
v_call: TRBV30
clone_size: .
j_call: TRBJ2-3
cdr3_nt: TGTGCCTGGAGTCCCCCCCCGAGCGGGAGGGCAGATACGCAGTATTTT
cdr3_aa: CAWSPPPSGRADTQYF

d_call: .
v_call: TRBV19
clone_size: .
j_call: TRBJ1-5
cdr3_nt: TGTGCCAGTAGTATGATCGGCGGGGACAATCAGCCCCAGCATTTT
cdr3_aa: CASSMIGGDNQPQHF

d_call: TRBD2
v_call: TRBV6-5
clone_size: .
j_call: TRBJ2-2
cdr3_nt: TGTGCCAGCGGACTAGCAAGCTCCGGGGAGCTGTTTTTT
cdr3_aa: CASGLASSGELFF

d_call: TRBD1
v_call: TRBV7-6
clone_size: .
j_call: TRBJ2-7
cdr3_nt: TGTGCCAGCAGCTTAGGTTCGGGGACAGGCCTCCCCTACGAGCAGTACTTC
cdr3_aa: CASSLGSGTGLPYEQYF

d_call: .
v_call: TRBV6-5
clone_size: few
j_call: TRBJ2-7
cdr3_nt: TGTGCCAGCAGGTTGGCTAGTAACTACGAGCAGTACTTC
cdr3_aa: CASRLASNYEQYF

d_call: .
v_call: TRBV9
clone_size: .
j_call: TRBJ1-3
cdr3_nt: TGTGCCAGCAGAACCGGAAACACCATATATTTT
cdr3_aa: CASRTGNTIYF

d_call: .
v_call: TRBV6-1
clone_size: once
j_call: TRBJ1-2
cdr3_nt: TGTGCCAGCAGTGAAGCGTCAGGGCGGAGCGGCTACACCTTC
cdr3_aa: CASSEASGRSGYTF